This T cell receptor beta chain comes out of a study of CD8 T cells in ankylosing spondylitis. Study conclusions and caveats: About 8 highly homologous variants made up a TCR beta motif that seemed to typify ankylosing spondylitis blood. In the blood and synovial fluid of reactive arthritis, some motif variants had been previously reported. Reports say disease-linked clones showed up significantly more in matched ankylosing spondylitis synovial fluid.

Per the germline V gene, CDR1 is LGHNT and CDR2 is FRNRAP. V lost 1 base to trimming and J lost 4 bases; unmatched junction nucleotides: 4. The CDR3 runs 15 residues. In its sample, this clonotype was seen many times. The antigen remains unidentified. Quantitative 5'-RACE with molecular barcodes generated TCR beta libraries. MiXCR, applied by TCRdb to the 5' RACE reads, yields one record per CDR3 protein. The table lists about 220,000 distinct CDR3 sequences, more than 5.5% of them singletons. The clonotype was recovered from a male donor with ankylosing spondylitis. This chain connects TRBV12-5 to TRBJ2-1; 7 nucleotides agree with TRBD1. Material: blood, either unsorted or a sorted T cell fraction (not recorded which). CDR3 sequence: CASGLGQGEYNEQFF. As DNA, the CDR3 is TGTGCTAGTGGTTTGGGACAGGGTGAATACAATGAGCAGTTCTTC.